This TCR beta chain is drawn from a study of immune characterization of retroperitoneal liposarcoma. The CDR3 sequence is 13 residues long. TCRdb recomputed calls from the PCR reads with MiXCR, one row per CDR3 protein. The sample has fewer than 9,500 distinct CDR3 sequences; around 42% are singletons. This clonotype was seen only a few times. J is TRBJ2-5 and V is TRBV12-3 or TRBV12-4; D possibly corresponds to TRBD2 (6 bases). The DNA end favors TRBJ2-1, so the J call may be wrong. This clonotype originated in a male donor with retroperitoneal liposarcoma. The sample was tumor tissue. CDR3 sequence: CASSLGEVQEQFF. In DNA, the CDR3 is TGTGCCAGCAGTTTGGGGGAGGTGCAGGAGCAGTTCTTC.